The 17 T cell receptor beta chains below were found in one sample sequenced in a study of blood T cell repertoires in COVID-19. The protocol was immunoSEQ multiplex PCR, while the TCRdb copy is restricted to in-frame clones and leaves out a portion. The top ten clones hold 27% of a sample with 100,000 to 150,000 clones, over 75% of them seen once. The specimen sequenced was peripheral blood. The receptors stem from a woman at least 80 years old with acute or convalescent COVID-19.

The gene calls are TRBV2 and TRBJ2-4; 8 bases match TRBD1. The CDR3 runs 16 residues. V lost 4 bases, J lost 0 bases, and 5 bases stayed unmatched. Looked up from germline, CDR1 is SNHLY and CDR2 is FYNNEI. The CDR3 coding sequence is TGTGCCAGCAGTGTGGGACAGGCAGTAGCCAAAAACATTCAGTACTTC. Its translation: CASSVGQAVAKNIQYF.

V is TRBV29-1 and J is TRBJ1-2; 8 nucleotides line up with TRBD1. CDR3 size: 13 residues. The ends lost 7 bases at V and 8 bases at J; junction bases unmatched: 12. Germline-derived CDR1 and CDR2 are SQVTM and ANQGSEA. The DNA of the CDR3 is TGCAGCGCGACCTCCGGACAGGGTGGCGGCTACACCTTC. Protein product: CSATSGQGGGYTF.

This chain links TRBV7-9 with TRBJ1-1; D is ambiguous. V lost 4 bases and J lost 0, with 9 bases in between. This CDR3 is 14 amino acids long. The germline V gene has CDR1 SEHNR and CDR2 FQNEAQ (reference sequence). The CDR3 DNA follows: TGTGCCAGCAGCTCTTGGCGGATGAACACTGAAGCTTTCTTT. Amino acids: CASSSWRMNTEAFF.

The CDR3 region has the DNA TGTGCCAGCAGCTTGGCCAGGACAGGGTCTAACTATGGCTACACCTTC. Residues: CASSLARTGSNYGYTF. This rearrangement joins TRBV5-4 to TRBJ1-2, with 8 bases lining up with TRBD1. Germline loops: CDR1 SGHNT, CDR2 YYREEE (reference sequence). The CDR3 loop spans 16 amino acids. The J segment lost 0 bases and the V segment lost 0 bases, leaving 4 bases of the junction unmatched.

The CDR3 spells CSASIRGGSYGYTF. The CDR3 DNA reads TGCAGTGCTAGTATCAGGGGAGGGAGCTATGGCTACACCTTC. The gene calls are TRBV20-1 and TRBJ1-2, with D tentatively TRBD1 (6 bases). V lost 3 bases to trimming and J lost 4 bases, with 15 bases between them. Germline V lookup: CDR1 DFQATT, CDR2 SNEGSKA (reference sequence). This CDR3 spans 14 amino acids.

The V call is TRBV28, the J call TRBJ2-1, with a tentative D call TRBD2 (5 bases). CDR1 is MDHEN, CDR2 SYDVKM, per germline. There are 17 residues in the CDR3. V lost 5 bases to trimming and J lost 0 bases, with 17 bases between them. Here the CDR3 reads CASSPVLKGSSYNEQFF. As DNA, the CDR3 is TGTGCCAGCAGTCCGGTTCTGAAAGGGAGCTCCTACAATGAGCAGTTCTTC.

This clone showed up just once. The CDR3 nucleotides are TGTGCCAGCAGCTTGTACGGGACAGGGGAATTCAATGGCTACACCTTC. Protein product: CASSLYGTGEFNGYTF. The rearrangement links TRBV5-4 to TRBJ1-2, with TRBD1 matching 10 bases. The CDR3 loop spans 16 amino acids. Germline V gene lookup returns CDR1 SGHNT and CDR2 YYREEE (reference sequence). Losses at the gene ends were 1 base for V and 6 bases for J; bases not matched to a gene: 9.

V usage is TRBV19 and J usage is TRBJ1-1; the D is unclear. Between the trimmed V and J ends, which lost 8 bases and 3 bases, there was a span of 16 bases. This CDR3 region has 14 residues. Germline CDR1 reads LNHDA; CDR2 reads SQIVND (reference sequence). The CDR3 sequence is CASALGGRDTEAFF. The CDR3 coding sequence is TGTGCCAGTGCCTTAGGAGGGAGGGACACTGAAGCTTTCTTT.

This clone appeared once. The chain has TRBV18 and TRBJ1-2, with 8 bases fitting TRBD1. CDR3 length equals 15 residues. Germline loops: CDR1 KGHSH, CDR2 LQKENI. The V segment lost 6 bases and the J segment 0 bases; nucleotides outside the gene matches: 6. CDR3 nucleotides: TGTGCCAGCTCGCCGGACAGGGTAGCTAACTATGGCTACACCTTC. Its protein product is CASSPDRVANYGYTF.

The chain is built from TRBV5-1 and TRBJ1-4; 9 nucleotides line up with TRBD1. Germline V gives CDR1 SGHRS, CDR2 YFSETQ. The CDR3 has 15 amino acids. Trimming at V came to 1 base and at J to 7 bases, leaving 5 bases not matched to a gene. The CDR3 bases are TGCGCCAGCAGCTTGTCCGGGACAGGGAGTGAAAAACTGTTTTTT. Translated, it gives CASSLSGTGSEKLFF.

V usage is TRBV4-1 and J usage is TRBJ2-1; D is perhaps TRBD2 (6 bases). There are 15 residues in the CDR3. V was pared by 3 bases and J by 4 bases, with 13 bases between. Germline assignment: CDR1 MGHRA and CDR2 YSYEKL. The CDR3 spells CASSQPAGRYNEQFF. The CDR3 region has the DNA TGCGCCAGCAGCCAGCCCGCGGGGCGTTACAATGAGCAGTTCTTC.

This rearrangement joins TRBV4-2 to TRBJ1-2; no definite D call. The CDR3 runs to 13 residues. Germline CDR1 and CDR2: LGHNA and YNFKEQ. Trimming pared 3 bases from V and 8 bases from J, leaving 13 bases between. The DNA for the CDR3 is TGTGCCAGCAGCCAGGAGTTATCGGGAGGCTACACCTTC. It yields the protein CASSQELSGGYTF.

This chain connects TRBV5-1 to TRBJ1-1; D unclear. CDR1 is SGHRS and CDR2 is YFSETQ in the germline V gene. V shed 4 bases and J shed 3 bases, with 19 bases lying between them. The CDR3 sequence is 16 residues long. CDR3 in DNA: TGCGCCAGCAGCCCTATCTCGGTAGGAGGCGACACTGAAGCTTTCTTT. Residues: CASSPISVGGDTEAFF. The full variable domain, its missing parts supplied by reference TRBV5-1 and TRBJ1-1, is KAGVTQTPRYLIKTRGQQVTLSCSPISGHRSVSWYQQTPGQGLQFLFEYFSETQRNKGNFPGRFSGRQFSNSRSEMNVSTLELGDSALYLCASSPISVGGDTEAFFGQGTRLTVV.

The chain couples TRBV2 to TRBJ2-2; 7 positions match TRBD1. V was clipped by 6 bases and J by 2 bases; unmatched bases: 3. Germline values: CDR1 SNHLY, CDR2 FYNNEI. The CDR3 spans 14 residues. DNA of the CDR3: TGTGCCAGCAGCAGACAGGGAAACACCGGGGAGCTGTTTTTT. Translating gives CASSRQGNTGELFF.

CDR3 coding DNA: TGTGCCAGCAGCACTCCGGGGGGTTCTCAGTACTTC. Its translation: CASSTPGGSQYF. V and J are TRBV7-3 and TRBJ2-5, with 7 bases fitting TRBD2. From germline, CDR1 is SGHTA and CDR2 FQGTGA. The V gene end was trimmed by 5 bases and the J gene end by 11 bases; junction bases not matched to a gene: 8. This CDR3 has 12 residues.

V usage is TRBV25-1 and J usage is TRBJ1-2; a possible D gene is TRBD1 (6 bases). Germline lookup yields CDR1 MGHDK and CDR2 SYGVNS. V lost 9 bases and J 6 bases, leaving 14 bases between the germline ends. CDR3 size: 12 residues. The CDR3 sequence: CASQGAGDGYTF. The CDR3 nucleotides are TGTGCCAGTCAGGGTGCAGGGGATGGCTACACCTTC.

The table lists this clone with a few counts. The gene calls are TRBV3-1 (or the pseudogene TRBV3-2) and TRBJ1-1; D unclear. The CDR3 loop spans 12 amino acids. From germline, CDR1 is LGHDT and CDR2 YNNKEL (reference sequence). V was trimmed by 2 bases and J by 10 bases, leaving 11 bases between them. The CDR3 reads CASSQSPSGAFF. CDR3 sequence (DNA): TGTGCCAGCAGCCAATCTCCCAGCGGAGCTTTCTTT.